Below, 9 T cell receptor beta chains from the same sample are listed, as sequenced in a study of regulatory T cells in long-lasting Graves disease. Time point noted: persistent/refractory GD, antithyroid drugs over 5 years with positive TRAb. RNA from PBMCs was the source of the TCR library. To make TCR beta libraries, researchers used iRepertoire HTBI primers and Arm-PCR of CDR3 regions. TCRdb re-analysed the multiplex PCR reads in MiXCR, keeping a single row per CDR3 protein. The data hold more than 350,000 distinct CDR3 sequences, with around a fifth observed a single time. Here the sequenced sample was peripheral blood mononuclear cells (PBMCs), taken when the disease was refractory, from a patient treated with antithyroid drugs. The receptors were sampled from a female donor with Graves disease.

Many counts were recorded for this clonotype. The chain has TRBV24-1 and TRBJ1-1; D is uncertain. The CDR3 has 13 residues. The germline V gene encodes CDR1 KGHDR and CDR2 SFDVKD. V lost 9 bases and J lost 5, with 15 bases in between. The CDR3 loop reads CATSPGPGTEAFF. CDR3 in DNA: TGTGCCACCTCCCCTGGGCCTGGGACTGAAGCTTTCTTT.

This clonotype was detected many times. The gene calls are TRBV3-1 and TRBJ1-1, with unresolved D. The CDR3 is 15 residues long. CDR1 and CDR2 from the germline V gene are LGHDT and YNNKEL (reference sequence). CDR3 sequence: CAAVRTRGQNTEAFF. The CDR3, as DNA: TGTGCAGCGGTAAGGACTCGCGGTCAGAACACTGAAGCTTTCTTT.

This clonotype was counted ten times or more. This chain links TRBV28 with TRBJ2-5; maybe TRBD1 (6 bases). There are 16 residues in the CDR3. Trimming pared 3 bases from V and 2 bases from J, leaving 16 bases between. Germline V CDR1 and CDR2: MDHEN, SYDVKM. CDR3 in DNA: TGTGCCAGCAGTTTCTCGGGCAGGGGCACACAAGAGACCCAGTACTTC. It is translated as CASSFSGRGTQETQYF.

The table lists this clonotype with many counts. The chain employs TRBV19 and TRBJ2-7; 10 bases are a match to TRBD1. The CDR3 runs 15 residues. Trimming removed 5 bases from V and 1 base from J; junction bases left unmatched: 5. Germline V lookup: CDR1 LNHDA, CDR2 SQIVND (reference sequence). The CDR3 DNA reads as TGTGCCAGTAGTCCTCGGGACAGGGGTTCCTACGAGCAGTACTTC. It is translated as CASSPRDRGSYEQYF.

The genes are TRBV4-2 and TRBJ2-1; D is ambiguous. CDR3 length: 12 amino acids. The ends were cut back, 1 base at V and 7 bases at J, with 5 bases in the middle. CDR1 is LGHNA and CDR2 is YNFKEQ in the germline V gene. CDR3 DNA: TGTGCCAGCAGCCAAGGAACGAATGAGCAGTTCTTC. Its translation is CASSQGTNEQFF.

This clonotype was observed a single time. The chain uses TRBV24-1 and TRBJ2-5, with D unresolved. Germline V gives CDR1 KGHDR, CDR2 SFDVKD. The V and J ends lost 1 base and 12 bases respectively, with 17 bases between them. The CDR3 runs to 14 residues. CDR3 sequence (DNA): TGTGCCACCAGTGATTTTAAGCAACCCAGTACCAAGTACTTC. Its protein is CATSDFKQPSTKYF.

The chain recombines TRBV6-1 with TRBJ1-2, with 9 bases fitting TRBD1. Germline CDR1 MNHNS, CDR2 SASEGT. The CDR3 has 15 residues. V lost 0 bases to trimming and J lost 6 bases; unmatched junction nucleotides: 5. CDR3 in DNA: TGTGCCAGCAGTGAAGCCGGGACAGGGATGGATGGCTACACCTTC. Protein: CASSEAGTGMDGYTF.

This clonotype was detected a few times. The gene calls are TRBV5-1 and TRBJ2-5, with 7 bases that match TRBD2. Losses at the gene ends were 0 bases for V and 1 base for J; bases not matched to a gene: 3. The CDR3 is 15 amino acids. Per germline, CDR1 SGHRS and CDR2 YFSETQ. Written as DNA, the CDR3 is TGCGCCAGCAGCTTGGAATGGGGGGGCCAAGAGACCCAGTACTTC. It yields the protein CASSLEWGGQETQYF.

Details on this clonotype: A read error is likely, as this CDR3 ends without the conserved phenylalanine or tryptophan. The chain combines TRBV28 with TRBJ2-2; 8 nucleotides align to TRBD2. The germline V gene has CDR1 MDHEN and CDR2 SYDVKM. The V and J ends lost 2 bases and 0 bases, in that order; junction bases with no gene match: 5. This CDR3 has 17 amino acids. CDR3 DNA: TGTGCCAGCAGTTTAACGGGAGGGGTATCGAACACCGGGGAGCTGTTTGTT. Its protein is CASSLTGGVSNTGELFV.